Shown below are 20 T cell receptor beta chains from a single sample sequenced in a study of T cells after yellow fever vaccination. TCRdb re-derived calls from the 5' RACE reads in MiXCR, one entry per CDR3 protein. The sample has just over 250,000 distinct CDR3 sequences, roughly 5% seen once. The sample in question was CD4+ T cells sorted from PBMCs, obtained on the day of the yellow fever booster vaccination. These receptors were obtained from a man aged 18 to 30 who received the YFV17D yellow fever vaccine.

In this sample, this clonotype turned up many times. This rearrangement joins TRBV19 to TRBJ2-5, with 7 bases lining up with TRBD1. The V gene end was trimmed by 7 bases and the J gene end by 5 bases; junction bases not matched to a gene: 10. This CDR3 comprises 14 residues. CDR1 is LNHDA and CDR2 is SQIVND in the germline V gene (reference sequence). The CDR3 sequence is CASNEGARLETQYF. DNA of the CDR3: TGTGCCAGTAACGAGGGGGCGCGCTTGGAGACCCAGTACTTC.

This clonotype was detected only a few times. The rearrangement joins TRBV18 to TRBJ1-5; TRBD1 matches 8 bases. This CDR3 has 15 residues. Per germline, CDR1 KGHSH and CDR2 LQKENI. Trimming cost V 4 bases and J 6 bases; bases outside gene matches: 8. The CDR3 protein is CASSLGQASSQPQHF. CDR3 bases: TGTGCCAGCTCACTGGGACAGGCCTCAAGTCAGCCCCAGCATTTT. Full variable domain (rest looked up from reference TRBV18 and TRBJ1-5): NAGVMQNPRHLVRRRGQEARLRCSPMKGHSHVYWYRQLPEEGLKFMVYLQKENIIDESGMPKERFSAEFPKEGPSILRIQQVVRGDSAAYFCASSLGQASSQPQHFGDGTRLSIL.

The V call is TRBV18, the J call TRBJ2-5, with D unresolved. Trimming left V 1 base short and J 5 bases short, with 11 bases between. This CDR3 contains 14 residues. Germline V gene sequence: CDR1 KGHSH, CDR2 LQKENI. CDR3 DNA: TGTGCCAGCTCACCACTAGCATCGGTGGAGACCCAGTACTTC. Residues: CASSPLASVETQYF.

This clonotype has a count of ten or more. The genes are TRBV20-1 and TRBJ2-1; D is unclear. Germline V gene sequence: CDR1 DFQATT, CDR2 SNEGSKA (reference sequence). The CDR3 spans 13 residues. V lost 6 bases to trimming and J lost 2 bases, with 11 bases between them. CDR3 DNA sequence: TGCAGTGCACTCACTGGGACCTACAATGAGCAGTTCTTC. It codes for CSALTGTYNEQFF.

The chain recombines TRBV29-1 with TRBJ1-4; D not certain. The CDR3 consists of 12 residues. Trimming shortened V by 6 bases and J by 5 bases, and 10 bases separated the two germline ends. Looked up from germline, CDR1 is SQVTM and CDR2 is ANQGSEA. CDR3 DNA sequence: TGCAGCGTCCGGGAGACAAATGAAAAACTGTTTTTT. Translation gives CSVRETNEKLFF.

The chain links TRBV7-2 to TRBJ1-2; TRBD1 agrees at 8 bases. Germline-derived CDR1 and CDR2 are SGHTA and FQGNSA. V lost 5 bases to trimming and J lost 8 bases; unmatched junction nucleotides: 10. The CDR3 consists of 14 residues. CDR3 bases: TGTGCCAGCAGCCCACGAACAGGGGGTGGCGGCTACACCTTC. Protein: CASSPRTGGGGYTF.

The CDR3 is CASSQAHTNTEAFF. The CDR3, as DNA: TGCGCCAGCAGCCAAGCACACACTAACACTGAAGCTTTCTTT. The chain recombines TRBV4-3 with TRBJ1-1, with D uncertain. The CDR3 length is 14 residues. V was trimmed by 1 base and J by 2 bases, leaving 8 bases between them. From germline, CDR1 is LGHNA and CDR2 YSLEER.

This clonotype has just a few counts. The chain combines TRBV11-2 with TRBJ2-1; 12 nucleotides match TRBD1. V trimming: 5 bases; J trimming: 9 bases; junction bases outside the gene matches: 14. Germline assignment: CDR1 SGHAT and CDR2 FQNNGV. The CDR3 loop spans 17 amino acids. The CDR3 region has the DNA TGTGCCAGCAGCCCACCCCTCCGGGACAGGGGGCGCTTTGAGCAGTTCTTC. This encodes CASSPPLRDRGRFEQFF.

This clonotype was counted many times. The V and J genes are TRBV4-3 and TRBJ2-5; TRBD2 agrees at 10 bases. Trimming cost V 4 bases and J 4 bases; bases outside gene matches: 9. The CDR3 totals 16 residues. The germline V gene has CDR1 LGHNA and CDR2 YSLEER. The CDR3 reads CASSLRAGGLVETQYF. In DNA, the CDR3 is TGCGCCAGCAGCCTTAGAGCGGGGGGGCTCGTAGAGACCCAGTACTTC.

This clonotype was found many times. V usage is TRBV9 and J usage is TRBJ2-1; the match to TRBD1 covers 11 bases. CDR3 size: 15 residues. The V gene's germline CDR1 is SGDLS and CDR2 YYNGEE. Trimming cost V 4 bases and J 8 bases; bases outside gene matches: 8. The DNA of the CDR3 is TGTGCCAGCAGCATACGGGACAGGGGGTCGGATGAGCAGTTCTTC. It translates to CASSIRDRGSDEQFF.

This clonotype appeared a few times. CDR3 sequence reads: CASSSHATNEKLFF. Here the CDR3 DNA reads TGTGCCAGCAGCTCCCACGCAACTAATGAAAAACTGTTTTTT. The rearrangement links TRBV7-9 to TRBJ1-4; no reliable D call. With 4 bases removed from V and 0 bases from J, the gap between germline ends came to 6 bases. Germline values: CDR1 SEHNR, CDR2 FQNEAQ (reference sequence). The length of the CDR3 is 14 residues.

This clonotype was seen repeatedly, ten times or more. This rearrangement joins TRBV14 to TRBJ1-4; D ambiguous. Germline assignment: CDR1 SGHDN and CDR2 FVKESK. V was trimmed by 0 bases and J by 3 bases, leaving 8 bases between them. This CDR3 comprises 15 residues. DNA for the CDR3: TGTGCCAGCAGCCAAGAATGGGCTTCTAATGAAAAACTGTTTTTT. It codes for CASSQEWASNEKLFF.

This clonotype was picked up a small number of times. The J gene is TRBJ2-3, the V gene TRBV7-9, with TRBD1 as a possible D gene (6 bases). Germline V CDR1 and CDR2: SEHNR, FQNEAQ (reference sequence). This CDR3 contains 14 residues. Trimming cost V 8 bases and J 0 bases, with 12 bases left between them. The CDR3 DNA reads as TGTGCCAGCCAGCAGGGGCCAAGCACAGATACGCAGTATTTT. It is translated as CASQQGPSTDTQYF.

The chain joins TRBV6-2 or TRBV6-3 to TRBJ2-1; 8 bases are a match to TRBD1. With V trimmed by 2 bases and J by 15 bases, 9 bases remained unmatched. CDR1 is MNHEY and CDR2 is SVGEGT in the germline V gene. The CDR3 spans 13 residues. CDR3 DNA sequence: TGTGCCAGCAGTTACCCGGGGACAGGTCAAGCGTTCTTC. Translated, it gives CASSYPGTGQAFF.

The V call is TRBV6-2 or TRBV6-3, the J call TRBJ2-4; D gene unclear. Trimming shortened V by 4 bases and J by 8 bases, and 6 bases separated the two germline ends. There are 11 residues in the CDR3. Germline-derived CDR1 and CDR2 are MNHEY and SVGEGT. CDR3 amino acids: CASSLTHIQYF. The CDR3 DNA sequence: TGTGCCAGCAGTTTGACCCACATTCAGTACTTC.

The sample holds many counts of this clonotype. The DNA for the CDR3 is TGTGCCAGCAGGCCCGGGGAGGGGACTGAAGCTTTCTTT. Amino acid sequence: CASRPGEGTEAFF. The chain combines TRBV3-1 with TRBJ1-1; the D gene is possibly TRBD1 (5 bases). Germline CDR1 and CDR2: LGHDT and YNNKEL (reference sequence). The ends were cut back, 6 bases at V and 5 bases at J, with 13 bases in the middle. The CDR3 is 13 residues long.

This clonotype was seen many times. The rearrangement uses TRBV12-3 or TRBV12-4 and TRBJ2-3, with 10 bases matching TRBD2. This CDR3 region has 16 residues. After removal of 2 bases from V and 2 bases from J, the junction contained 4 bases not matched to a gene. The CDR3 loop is CASSLRLAGVTDTQYF. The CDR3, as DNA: TGTGCCAGCAGTTTAAGGCTAGCGGGGGTCACAGATACGCAGTATTTT.

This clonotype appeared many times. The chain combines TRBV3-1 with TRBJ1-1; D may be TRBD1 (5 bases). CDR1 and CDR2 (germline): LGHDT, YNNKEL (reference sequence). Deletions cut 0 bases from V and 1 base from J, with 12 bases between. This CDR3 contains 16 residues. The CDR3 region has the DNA TGTGCCAGCAGCCAAGAATTGGGCAGGGCGAACACTGAAGCTTTCTTT. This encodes CASSQELGRANTEAFF. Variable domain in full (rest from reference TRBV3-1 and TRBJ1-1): DTAVSQTPKYLVTQMGNDKSIKCEQNLGHDTMYWYKQDSKKFLKIMFSYNNKELIINETVPNRFSPKSPDKAHLNLHINSLELGDSAVYFCASSQELGRANTEAFFGQGTRLTVV.

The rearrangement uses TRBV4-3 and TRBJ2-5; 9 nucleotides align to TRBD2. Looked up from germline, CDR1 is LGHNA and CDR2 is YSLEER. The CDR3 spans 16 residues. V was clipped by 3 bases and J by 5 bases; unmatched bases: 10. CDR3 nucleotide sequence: TGCGCCAGCAGCCAGCTTCCTCCTAGCGGGGTCGAGACCCAGTACTTC. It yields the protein CASSQLPPSGVETQYF.

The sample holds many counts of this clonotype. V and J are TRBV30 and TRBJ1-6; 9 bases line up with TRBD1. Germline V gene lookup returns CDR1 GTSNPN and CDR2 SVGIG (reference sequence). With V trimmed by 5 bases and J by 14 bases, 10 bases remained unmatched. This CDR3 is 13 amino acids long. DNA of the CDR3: TGTGCCTGGCACCGGGACAGGGCAACGACCCTCCACTTT. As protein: CAWHRDRATTLHF.